The entry below gives a single T cell receptor (beta chain) sequence along with its context. The sample originates from a study of OX40 agonist ivuxolimab in advanced cancers. In the study overall: In this cohort, patients received ivuxolimab, an agonistic anti-OX40 (CD134) antibody. The dose of intravenous ivuxolimab that patients received every 2 weeks ranged from 0.01 to 10 mg/kg.

The assay was immunoSEQ multiplex PCR, and TCRdb's table has in-frame clones only and misses some. The sample includes around 80,000 clones, under 90% of them seen just once. The germline V gene has CDR1 LNHDA and CDR2 SQIVND (reference sequence). V gave up 3 bases and J gave up 2 bases; unmatched junction bases: 11. This CDR3 spans 17 amino acids. The rearrangement uses TRBV19 and TRBJ2-7, with 9 positions matching TRBD1. This sequence was found in an adult with an advanced solid tumor such as melanoma, head and neck, liver or kidney cancer. The sequences come from CD4+ or CD8+ T cells sorted from blood, collected in a trial of the OX40 agonist ivuxolimab. The CDR3 coding sequence is TGTGCCAGTAGTATTAGGACAGGGGCACGGGGAGCCTACGAGCAGTACTTC. Translating it yields CASSIRTGARGAYEQYF.